This T cell receptor (beta chain) was recorded in a study of T-cell reconstitution after alpha-beta-depleted transplantation in children. This sample's TCRbeta library carried unique molecular identifier barcodes. TCRdb re-called the PCR reads through MiXCR, storing one row per CDR3 protein. The sample has hundreds of thousands of distinct CDR3 sequences, around 13% seen once. From germline, CDR1 is DFQATT and CDR2 SNEGSKA (reference sequence). The CDR3 consists of 13 residues. V lost 3 bases, J lost 4 bases, and 11 bases lay in between. Notes on the study in general: Expanded clones from the graft, numbering several hundred, reportedly supplied alpha-beta T cells about two months after transplant. Surviving recipient T cells and intrathymic progenitors accounted for some patients' high TCRbeta diversity at day 60. Newly made T cells mostly supplied T-cell counts and diversity one year after transplant.

This clonotype was observed a few times. Its antigen is still unknown. This sequence joins TRBV20-1 and TRBJ2-3, with a tentative D call TRBD1 (5 bases). The sample here was PBMCs, taken before TCRalphabeta/CD19-depleted stem cell transplant. The clonotype was recovered from a girl aged 2-10 years with congenital amegakaryocytic thrombocytopenia, due to receive a stem cell transplant. The chain's CDR3 is CSASDSASDTQYF. Here the CDR3 DNA reads TGCAGTGCTAGTGACAGTGCATCAGATACGCAGTATTTT.